A selection of T cell receptor beta chains follows, all from one sample in a study of cytomegalovirus exposure and HLA in healthy donors. The table came from immunoSEQ multiplex PCR; TCRdb's copy has only in-frame clones and leaves some out. The sample records approximately 190,000 clones, 80% to 85% being singletons. The sample consisted of PBMCs. These receptors were collected from a man between 40 and 49 years old in good health and CMV-seropositive. Each CDR3 is given with its conserved first and last residue. A D gene is named only where the DNA matches it firmly. Clone size appears in some rows only: once, few, many, or a class for an expanded clone.

J	size	V	D	CDR3	DNA
TRBJ1-1	few	TRBV28	-	CASSFLRENTEAFF	TGTGCCAGCAGTTTTTTGAGGGAGAACACTGAAGCTTTCTTT
TRBJ1-1	-	TRBV14	TRBD1	CASRWDRNTEAFF	TGTGCCAGCAGGTGGGACAGGAACACTGAAGCTTTCTTT
TRBJ1-1	few	TRBV19	-	CASTTLPGNAEAFF	TGTGCCAGTACCACCCTCCCAGGGAACGCTGAAGCTTTCTTT
TRBJ2-1	-	TRBV7-8	-	CASSLVLFYNEQFF	TGTGCCAGCAGCTTAGTCCTATTCTACAATGAGCAGTTCTTC
TRBJ1-4	-	TRBV15	-	CATSLRTADNEKLFF	TGTGCCACCAGCTTACGGACAGCCGATAATGAAAAACTGTTTTTT
TRBJ2-1	many	TRBV6-5	-	CASSYSEGGNEQFF	TGTGCCAGCAGTTACTCGGAAGGGGGCAATGAGCAGTTCTTC
TRBJ2-4	-	TRBV30	-	CAWSVGRRQNIQYF	TGTGCCTGGAGTGTAGGCAGGAGGCAAAACATTCAGTACTTC
TRBJ1-1	-	TRBV7-9	-	CAILGGRAHTEAFF	TGTGCAATCCTCGGCGGCAGGGCCCACACTGAAGCTTTCTTT
TRBJ1-5	-	TRBV6-5	TRBD1	CASSYSTGDQPQHF	TGTGCCAGCAGTTACTCTACAGGGGATCAGCCCCAGCATTTT
TRBJ1-3	few	TRBV30	-	CAWSGDFSGNTIYF	TGTGCCTGGAGTGGTGACTTCTCTGGAAACACCATATATTTT
TRBJ2-5	-	TRBV19	-	CASSLQGGETQYF	TGTGCCAGTAGTTTACAGGGCGGGGAGACCCAGTACTTC
TRBJ2-2	-	TRBV5-1	-	CASSLVEGVGELFF	TGCGCCAGCAGCTTGGTTGAGGGCGTCGGGGAGCTGTTTTTT
TRBJ1-2	-	TRBV9	TRBD1	CASSQGQGNYGYTF	TGTGCCAGCAGCCAGGGACAGGGGAACTATGGCTACACCTTC
TRBJ2-7	-	TRBV7-8	TRBD1	CASKGQGATYEQYF	TGTGCCAGCAAGGGACAGGGGGCGACCTACGAGCAGTACTTC
TRBJ1-1	-	TRBV30	-	CAWRGVEAFF	TGTGCCTGGAGGGGCGTTGAAGCTTTCTTT
TRBJ2-3	-	TRBV7-6	-	CASSSDRLTDTQYF	TGTGCCAGCAGCTCGGACAGACTGACAGATACGCAGTATTTT
TRBJ1-4	-	TRBV27	TRBD1	CASSRIGTGGIEKLFF	TGTGCCAGCAGTAGAATTGGGACAGGGGGCATTGAAAAACTGTTTTTT
TRBJ2-7	-	TRBV10-1	TRBD1	CASPPPGQGAYEQYF	TGCGCCAGCCCTCCACCCGGACAGGGGGCCTACGAGCAGTACTTC
TRBJ2-1	-	TRBV4-3	-	CASSQDGAIYNEQFF	TGCGCCAGCAGCCAAGATGGGGCCATATACAATGAGCAGTTCTTC
TRBJ2-5	-	TRBV6-5	TRBD1	CASSADRGRSETQYF	TGTGCCAGCAGTGCCGACAGGGGGCGCTCGGAGACCCAGTACTTC
TRBJ1-2	-	TRBV7-9	TRBD1	CASRGGGGYTF	TGTGCCAGCCGAGGGGGCGGTGGCTACACCTTC
TRBJ2-7	once	TRBV6-5	-	CASSPVQGRARKQYF	TGTGCCAGCAGTCCAGTCCAGGGAAGGGCGAGAAAGCAGTACTTC
TRBJ2-3	-	TRBV9	-	CASSDLASTQYF	TGTGCCAGCAGCGACCTAGCATCTACGCAGTATTTT
TRBJ2-1	-	TRBV10-3	TRBD1	CAISAGQGFNEQFF	TGTGCCATCAGTGCGGGACAGGGCTTCAATGAGCAGTTCTTC
TRBJ2-2	-	TRBV7-6	TRBD1	CASSFEGGETGELFF	TGTGCCAGCAGCTTTGAAGGGGGCGAAACCGGGGAGCTGTTTTTT
TRBJ2-6	-	TRBV5-1	-	CASSLEGVGANVLTF	TGCGCCAGCAGCTTGGAGGGGGTCGGGGCCAACGTCCTGACTTTC
TRBJ2-7	few	TRBV9	-	CASSVGLREKSYEQYF	TGTGCCAGCAGCGTAGGCCTACGGGAAAAGTCCTACGAGCAGTACTTC
TRBJ1-3	-	TRBV9	-	CASSESGVLASDTIYF	TGTGCCAGCAGCGAGTCGGGGGTATTGGCGTCGGACACCATATATTTT
TRBJ2-7	-	TRBV6-1	TRBD2	CASSAPLAGVSYEQYF	TGTGCCAGCAGTGCACCACTAGCGGGGGTATCCTACGAGCAGTACTTC
TRBJ2-5	-	TRBV6-5	TRBD2	CASSYLRTSGGETQYF	TGTGCCAGCAGTTACCTCCGGACTAGCGGGGGGGAGACCCAGTACTTC
TRBJ2-6	-	TRBV27	-	CASSSGLTGANVLTF	TGTGCCAGCAGTTCAGGGCTTACAGGGGCCAACGTCCTGACTTTC
TRBJ1-5	few	TRBV2	-	CASSKEWVNQPQHF	TGTGCCAGCAGTAAGGAGTGGGTCAATCAGCCCCAGCATTTT
TRBJ2-7	-	TRBV4-3	-	CASSQEQGLFYEQYF	TGCGCCAGCAGCCAAGAACAGGGCCTCTTCTACGAGCAGTACTTC
TRBJ1-1	-	TRBV5-1	-	CASSLRPGGVDEAFF	TGCGCCAGCAGCTTGAGGCCCGGGGGGGTAGACGAAGCTTTCTTT
TRBJ1-5	-	TRBV7-9	TRBD1	CSSSLGDRGGNQPQHF	TGTTCCAGCAGCTTAGGGGACAGGGGAGGCAATCAGCCCCAGCATTTT
TRBJ2-5	-	TRBV5-1	-	CASSLGRPGETQYF	TGCGCCAGCAGCTTGGGCCGGCCGGGGGAGACCCAGTACTTC
TRBJ2-1	few	TRBV6-5	TRBD2	CASSGGTGGEQFF	TGTGCCAGCAGTGGGGGAACGGGGGGTGAGCAGTTCTTC